The 17 T cell receptor beta chains reported below all come from one sample, sequenced in a study of tumor-infiltrating lymphocytes in primary liver carcinoma. From roughly 500 ng total RNA, TCR beta cDNA was generated with a primer in the constant region. Employing slightly modified ARM-PCR, three nested multiplex PCR rounds were run, and these gave rise to the TCR beta libraries. The first two PCR rounds used TRBV1-TRBV30 primers with a Cbeta primer, about 9 cycles each. TCRdb independently ran MiXCR on the multiplex PCR reads; one entry per CDR3 protein. The sample yields approximately 340,000 distinct CDR3 sequences, 65% seen once. The blood RNA (from unsorted whole blood) was obtained, and germline DNA was also extracted. The sequenced material came from peripheral blood. The receptors derive from a man aged 40-50 years with primary liver carcinoma and hepatitis B virus infection.

This clonotype was recorded a few times. This sequence may be a read error, since a much larger clone differs from it by one base. The chain uses TRBV29-1 and TRBJ2-3, with TRBD2 as a possible D gene (6 bases). The germline V gene has CDR1 SQVTM and CDR2 ANQGSEA. V lost 5 bases and J 4 bases, leaving 19 bases between the germline ends. The CDR3 is 15 amino acids. CDR3 protein: CSVQIPSVRSDTQYF. DNA of the CDR3: TGCAGCGTTCAGATTCCTAGCGTGAGGTCAGATACGCAGTATTTT.

In regard to this clonotype: A read error may produce the germline difference seen at one junction end. V gene TRBV2 combines with J gene TRBJ2-3; D remains ambiguous. CDR3 length equals 10 residues. Germline V gives CDR1 SNHLY, CDR2 FYNNEI. CDR3 sequence reads: CANSEDTQYF. The CDR3 region has the DNA TGTGCCAACAGTGAGGATACGCAGTATTTT.

Details on this clonotype: One end of the junction does not line up with germline, which may come from a read error. The gene calls are TRBV11-2 and TRBJ2-7, with D tentatively TRBD1 (5 bases). The CDR3 sequence is 15 residues long. Germline values: CDR1 SGHAT, CDR2 FQNNGV. For the CDR3, the DNA is TGTACCAGCCGCTACTTAGCATCACAAGGGGACGAGCAGTACTTC. Translation: CTSRYLASQGDEQYF.

CDR3 amino acids: CASHRDPSSYNEQFF. The CDR3 nucleotides are TGCGCCAGCCACCGGGACCCAAGCTCCTACAATGAGCAGTTCTTC. The V and J genes are TRBV5-1 and TRBJ2-1, with D possibly called TRBD1 or TRBD2 (5 bases each). With 7 bases removed from V and 0 bases from J, the gap between germline ends came to 14 bases. From germline, CDR1 is SGHRS and CDR2 YFSETQ. The CDR3 extends over 15 amino acids.

As for this clonotype: This may be a read error, as it is one base from a much larger clone. This sequence joins TRBV12-3 or TRBV12-4 and TRBJ2-1; 10 bases match TRBD2. This CDR3 has 14 amino acids. CDR3 loop: CASSKREGGDELFF. CDR3 nucleotides: TGTGCCAGCAGCAAGCGGGAGGGGGGAGATGAGCTGTTCTTC.

This clonotype was seen a few times. A much larger clone lies a single base off, so this may be a read error. The chain links TRBV28 to TRBJ2-2, with TRBD2 as a possible D gene (5 bases). Germline V gives CDR1 MDHEN, CDR2 SYDVKM. The CDR3 length is 12 residues. V lost 8 bases to trimming and J lost 3 bases, with 7 bases between them. In DNA, the CDR3 is TGTGCCAGCTACGGGGACACCGGGGAGCTGTTTTTT. This gives the protein CASYGDTGELFF.

The rearrangement links TRBV27 to TRBJ2-6, with a possible D match to TRBD1 (5 bases). The length of the CDR3 is 16 residues. Germline-derived CDR1 and CDR2 are MNHEY and SMNVEV (reference sequence). V dropped 9 bases and J dropped 0 bases, with 15 bases sitting between them. The CDR3 protein is CARTQGSSSGANVLTF. The CDR3 bases are TGTGCCAGGACTCAGGGTTCGAGCTCTGGGGCCAACGTCCTGACTTTC. The entire variable domain, with the rest obtained from reference TRBV27 and TRBJ2-6, is as follows: EAQVTQNPRYLITVTGKKLTVTCSQNMNHEYMSWYRQDPGLGLRQIYYSMNVEVTDKGDVPEGYKVSRKEKRNFPLILESPSPNQTSLYFCARTQGSSSGANVLTFGAGSRLTVL.

This chain joins TRBV6-5 and TRBJ2-7; possibly TRBD2 for D (5 bases). V was pared by 7 bases and J by 5 bases, with 12 bases between. This CDR3 has 12 amino acids. Germline assignment: CDR1 MNHEY and CDR2 SVGAGI. The chain's CDR3 is CASNQLGNEQYF. In DNA, the CDR3 is TGTGCCAGCAATCAACTCGGGAACGAGCAGTACTTC.

Ten or more counts support this clonotype. The chain has TRBV4-2 and TRBJ2-1, with D possibly TRBD2 on 5 matching bases. Germline V gene lookup returns CDR1 LGHNA and CDR2 YNFKEQ. CDR3 length: 15 amino acids. Deletions cut 4 bases from V and 7 bases from J, with 17 bases between. DNA of the CDR3: TGTGCCAGCAGCCGTTTTTCAGCGGATGGTAATGAGCAGTTCTTC. Protein product: CASSRFSADGNEQFF.

J is TRBJ1-5 and V is TRBV28; D unresolved. Trimming stripped 3 bases from V and 0 bases from J, with 9 bases between. Germline CDR1 and CDR2: MDHEN and SYDVKM. CDR3 length: 15 residues. The CDR3 protein is CASSLPVVSNQPQHF. DNA of the CDR3: TGTGCCAGCAGTTTGCCAGTGGTTAGCAATCAGCCCCAGCATTTT.

The chain's CDR3 is CASSEPFGVCWDSPLHF. CDR3 in DNA: TGCGCCAGCAGTGAGCCTTTCGGGGTTTGCTGGGATTCACCCCTCCACTTT. The V gene is TRBV10-1, the J gene TRBJ1-6; D remains ambiguous. There are 17 residues in the CDR3. The V gene lost 2 bases and the J gene lost 8 bases, with 19 bases spanning the gap. In germline, CDR1 is WNHNN, CDR2 SYGVQD (reference sequence).

As to this clonotype: One junction end does not reproduce the germline sequence, and a read error may be involved. The chain employs TRBV6-2 or TRBV6-3 and TRBJ2-7, with 13 bases lining up with TRBD2. The CDR3 has 18 amino acids. The germline V gene encodes CDR1 MNHEY and CDR2 SVGEGT. For the CDR3, the DNA is TGTGCCAACAGTTACTCCCCACCCCGGACTAGCGGGAGATACGAGCAGTACTTC. Translating gives CANSYSPPRTSGRYEQYF.

Details on this clonotype: Being one base from a much bigger clone, this may be a read error. The genes are TRBV10-2 and TRBJ2-6; no clear D. The CDR3 extends over 17 amino acids. The V gene's germline CDR1 is WSHSY and CDR2 SAAADI. The V end lost 3 bases, the J end lost 0 bases, and 12 bases lay between the germline ends. CDR3 DNA sequence: TGCGCCAGCAGTGATGGGCCAGTAGCCTCTGGGGCCAACGTCCTGACTTTC. It specifies CASSDGPVASGANVLTF.

To note about this clonotype: The junction and the germline gene differ at one end; a read error may be behind it. V usage is TRBV6-6 and J usage is TRBJ2-2; D possibly matches TRBD1 or TRBD2 (5 bases each). The length of the CDR3 is 16 residues. In germline, CDR1 is MNHNY, CDR2 SVGAGI (reference sequence). The CDR3 sequence is CASRKLGTANTVELFF. CDR3 DNA sequence: TGTGCCAGCAGGAAGCTTGGGACGGCGAACACCGTGGAGCTGTTTTTT.

On this clonotype itself: A single base separates this from a much larger clone, so it may be a read error. No conserved phenylalanine or tryptophan is present at the end of the CDR3, so a read error is the likely explanation. The V call is TRBV29-1, the J call TRBJ1-2, with D possibly TRBD1 on 6 matching bases. CDR3 length: 12 amino acids. V dropped 6 bases and J dropped 4 bases, with 12 bases sitting between them. Germline loops: CDR1 SQVTM, CDR2 ANQGSEA. The CDR3 DNA follows: TGCAGCGTGGACAGCGACGGCTATGGCTACACCTTA. Protein product: CSVDSDGYGYTL.

The genes are TRBV4-3 and TRBJ2-2, with D possibly being TRBD1 (6 bases). V dropped 7 bases and J dropped 6 bases, with 21 bases sitting between them. This CDR3 is built from 16 residues. Per the germline V gene, CDR1 is LGHNA and CDR2 is YSLEER. The CDR3 nucleotides are TGCGCCAGCAACCGGGTCCCGGGTCAGGGGTCCGGGGAGCTGTTTTTT. Protein sequence: CASNRVPGQGSGELFF.

The V and J genes are TRBV11-2 and TRBJ2-1; 11 bases are shared with TRBD2. After removal of 7 bases from V and 4 bases from J, the junction contained 15 bases not matched to a gene. Germline-derived CDR1 and CDR2 are SGHAT and FQNNGV. There are 18 residues in the CDR3. The CDR3 is CASNSGLAAWPFYNEQFF. In DNA form, the CDR3 reads TGTGCCAGCAACTCGGGACTAGCGGCCTGGCCCTTTTACAATGAGCAGTTCTTC.